This T cell receptor (beta chain) was profiled in a study of radiation and T cells in renal cell carcinoma. Study summary: Nephrectomy followed 15 Gy stereotactic body radiation by 4 weeks.

Time point in this sample: blood 2 weeks post-SBRT. Treatment specified: 15 Gy SBRT to primary tumor, nephrectomy 4 weeks later. After SBRT, blood was collected at 2 and 4 weeks, plus baseline. On this clone: What it binds is not known.

The CDR3 sequence is 15 residues long. Germline V gene sequence: CDR1 SGHAT, CDR2 FQDESV (reference sequence). The V gene lost 2 bases and the J gene lost 1 base, with 11 bases spanning the gap. Sequencing was performed with immunoSEQ multiplex PCR; in TCRdb, only in-frame clones are kept and a portion is missing. Here the sample spans about 150,000 clones, 87% being singletons. General study findings and limits: Without pretreatment biopsies, baseline tumor clonotype presence was undetermined. Top tumor clonotypes rose in blood 2 weeks post-radiation, then contracted.

The chain carries TRBV11-1 and TRBJ1-1; possible D gene TRBD1, 6 bases. Here the sequenced sample was blood, taken from a patient whose treatment included radiotherapy and nephrectomy. The receptor was derived from a woman aged 45-60 years with renal cell carcinoma. The DNA for the CDR3 is TGTGCCAGCAGCTTATGGCAGGGGAGGAACACTGAAGCTTTCTTT. This translates into CASSLWQGRNTEAFF.